The sequence of this T cell receptor beta chain was determined in a study of early T cells in non-severe SARS-CoV-2 infection. TCRdb reanalysed the 5' RACE reads using MiXCR and keeps one entry per CDR3 protein. The table records tens of thousands of distinct CDR3 sequences, more than 13% of them present only once. This clonotype occurred a few times. This CDR3 spans 12 amino acids. With 3 bases removed from V and 6 bases from J, the gap between germline ends came to 9 bases. Germline CDR1 and CDR2: SGHAT and FQDESV (reference sequence). This clonotype originated in an adult who was a healthcare worker with PCR-confirmed SARS-CoV-2 infection or an uninfected control (not recorded which). V gene TRBV11-1 combines with J gene TRBJ2-7; D assignment may be TRBD1 or TRBD2 (5 bases each). Sequenced: whole blood. The CDR3 nucleotides are TGTGCCAGCAGCTTTCGGGGCCTCGAGCAGTACTTC. Translated, it gives CASSFRGLEQYF.